This T cell receptor beta chain was profiled in a study of cytomegalovirus exposure and HLA in healthy donors. About this clone: The antigen is unknown.

Germline V gene data show CDR1 as MNHNY and CDR2 as SVGAGI (reference sequence). There are 14 residues in the CDR3. The V gene end was trimmed by 7 bases and the J gene end by 6 bases; junction bases not matched to a gene: 4. Whole-study results and caveats: Reported performance of the classifier showed diagnosis of cytomegalovirus status with high specificity and sensitivity.

The PCR contained 60 Vbeta and 13 Jbeta primers. The assay was immunoSEQ multiplex PCR, and TCRdb's table has in-frame clones only and misses some. The profile shows some 170,000 clones, 82% of them singletons. V is TRBV6-6 and J is TRBJ2-1, with TRBD2 identical over 12 bases. Sample: PBMCs. This receptor was identified in a girl between 10 and 17 years old in good health and CMV-seropositive. The CDR3 protein is CASTGLAGSNEQFF. The CDR3 region has the DNA TGTGCCAGCACAGGACTAGCGGGGTCCAATGAGCAGTTCTTC.